Listed below are T cell receptor beta chains from one sample, sequenced in a study of T cells after yellow fever vaccination. Using its own MiXCR run on the 5' RACE reads, TCRdb lists one record per CDR3 protein. The repertoire holds some 69,000 distinct CDR3 sequences, with 4.5% to 7.5% as singletons. The sample here was CD4+ T cells sorted from PBMCs, taken around 14 days after the first yellow fever vaccination. Source of these receptors: a man younger than 35 who received the YFV17D yellow fever vaccine. Each CDR3 is given with its conserved first and last residue. Each record gives: clone size, D gene, V gene, J gene, CDR3 DNA, CDR3 protein. A D gene is named only where the DNA matches it firmly. Clone size is given as how often the clone was seen (once, few, many) or a class if it is expanded.

>many|.|TRBV28|TRBJ2-6
TGTGCCAGCAGTTTGCCGGGGGCGGGGGCCAACGTCCTGACTTTC
CASSLPGAGANVLTF
>many|TRBD2|TRBV7-6|TRBJ2-2
TGTGCCAGCAGCTTTAGGCGGGGGGGCCAGCCCGGGGAGCTGTTTTTT
CASSFRRGGQPGELFF
>many|.|TRBV20-1|TRBJ1-3
TGCAGTGCTAGTCCCTCGGCAGCTGCTGGAAACACCATATATTTT
CSASPSAAAGNTIYF
>many|.|TRBV10-3|TRBJ1-2
TGTGCCATCAGAAGTGACTATGGCTACACCTTC
CAIRSDYGYTF
>many|TRBD2|TRBV7-2|TRBJ2-3
TGTGCCAGCAGCTTAGGTTCAGCGGGGGGGCCGAATTTT
CASSLGSAGGPNF
>few|TRBD1|TRBV5-1|TRBJ1-2
TGCGCCAGCAGCTTGGTTAAGGGACAGGGGGAAAACTATGGCTACACCTTC
CASSLVKGQGENYGYTF
>many|.|TRBV6-4|TRBJ2-2
TGTGCCAGCAGTGACAGGGCGGCTGCCGGGGAGCTGTTTTTT
CASSDRAAAGELFF
>once|.|TRBV3-1|TRBJ1-5
TGTGCCTCCTGCCAAGGGGGAGGGGTCGATCAGCCCCAGCATTTT
CASCQGGGVDQPQHF
>many|TRBD1|TRBV29-1|TRBJ1-5
TGCAGCGCCTCACAGGGGGACCTAGATCAGCCCCAGCATTTT
CSASQGDLDQPQHF
>many|.|TRBV5-1|TRBJ2-1
TGCGCCAGCAGCTTGGACGGCGATGAGCAGTTCTTC
CASSLDGDEQFF
>many|TRBD2|TRBV7-6|TRBJ2-2
TGTGCCAGCAGCTTAAACAGCGGGGGAAACACCGGGGAGCTGTTTTTT
CASSLNSGGNTGELFF
>many|.|TRBV24-1|TRBJ2-1
TGTGCCACCAGTGATGGGGGAGACAATGAGCAGTTCTTC
CATSDGGDNEQFF
>many|.|TRBV24-1|TRBJ2-2
TGTGCCACCAGTGACCCTCGACGGGGGACCCACGGGGAGCTGTTTTTT
CATSDPRRGTHGELFF
>many|TRBD1|TRBV7-2|TRBJ1-1
TGTGCCAGCAGCTTTCGGGGAAGGGGGCATGCTGAAGCTTTCTTT
CASSFRGRGHAEAFF
>many|TRBD2|TRBV7-3|TRBJ2-1
TGTGCCAGCAGCTCTGGACTAGCGGGCGATGAGCAGTTCTTC
CASSSGLAGDEQFF
>few|TRBD2|TRBV19|TRBJ2-5
TGTGCCAGTAGTATGAGTAGCGGGGGGGAACAGACCCAGTACTTC
CASSMSSGGEQTQYF
>many|TRBD2|TRBV20-1|TRBJ2-3
TGCAGTGCGTCTCCGGGACTAGCGTTAGGAGATACGCAGTATTTT
CSASPGLALGDTQYF